This TCR beta chain stems from a study of cytomegalovirus exposure and HLA in healthy donors. In the study overall: The roughly 130 validation repertoires used the same platform as the 550 to 700 first-cohort repertoires (as reported by a later analysis).

The CDR3 has 11 amino acids. The germline V gene has CDR1 MNHNS and CDR2 SASEGT. V was shortened by 8 bases and J by 7 bases, with 9 bases between the two germline ends. This table comes from immunoSEQ multiplex PCR, and its TCRdb copy is limited to in-frame clones, with some not included. The table lists 200,000 to 250,000 clones, almost 90% of them singletons. Whole-study findings and limits: The finding came from a later analysis; first-cohort TCR clusters tended to co-occur in the 90 to 150 validation repertoires. Rarity characterized most TCR sequences, yet some public TCRs appeared in many donors. Cytomegalovirus association was listed for 164 TCR beta chains.

This clone was seen just once. Its cognate antigen is unknown. The material sequenced was PBMCs. This chain connects TRBV6-1 to TRBJ2-1; no clear D. The clonotype was recovered from a young woman in good health and CMV-seronegative. CDR3 residues: CASAFGNEQFF. CDR3 in DNA: TGTGCCAGCGCTTTCGGTAATGAGCAGTTCTTC.